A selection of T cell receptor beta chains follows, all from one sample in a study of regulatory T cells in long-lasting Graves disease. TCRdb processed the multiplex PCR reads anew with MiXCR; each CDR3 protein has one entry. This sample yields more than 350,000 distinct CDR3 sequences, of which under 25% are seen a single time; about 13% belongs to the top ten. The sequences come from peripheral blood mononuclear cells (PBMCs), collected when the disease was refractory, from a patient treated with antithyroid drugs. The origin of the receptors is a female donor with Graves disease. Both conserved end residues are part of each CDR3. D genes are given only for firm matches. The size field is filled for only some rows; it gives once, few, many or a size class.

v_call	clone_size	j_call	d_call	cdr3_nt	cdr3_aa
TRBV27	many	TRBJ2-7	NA	TGTGCCAGCAGTTTACGAAATACAAGAGCCTACGAGCAGTACTTC	CASSLRNTRAYEQYF
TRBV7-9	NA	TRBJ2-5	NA	TGTGCCAGCAGCTTAGCGTACCAGGTCACTAGGACCCAGTACTTC	CASSLAYQVTRTQYF
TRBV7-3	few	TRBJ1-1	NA	TGTGCCAGCAGCTTAAGGCGGACCTTGGGAAACACTGAAGCTTTCTTT	CASSLRRTLGNTEAFF
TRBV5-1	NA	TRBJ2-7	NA	TGCGCCAGCAGCCTCTTGGCGTCCAACTCCTACGAGCAGTACTTC	CASSLLASNSYEQYF
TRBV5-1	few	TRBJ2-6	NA	TGCGCCAGCGGCGGTGGCGGGTCCGGGGCCAACGTCCTGACTTTC	CASGGGGSGANVLTF
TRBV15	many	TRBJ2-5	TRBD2	TGTGCCACCAGCAGAGATGGACTAGCCCAAGAGACCCAGTACTTC	CATSRDGLAQETQYF
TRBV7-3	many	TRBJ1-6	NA	TGTGCCAGCAGCGCCCAAGAGAATTCACCCCTCCACTTT	CASSAQENSPLHF
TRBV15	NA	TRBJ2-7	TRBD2	TGTGCCACCAGCGCCCGACTAGCGGGACGTTCCTACGAGCAGTACTTC	CATSARLAGRSYEQYF
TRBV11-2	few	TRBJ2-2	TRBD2	TGTGCCAGCAGCTTAGTTGGACTAGCGAACGGGGAGCTGTTTTTT	CASSLVGLANGELFF
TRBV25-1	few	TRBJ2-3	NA	TGTGCCAGCAGTGAACATGACGGGACAGATACGCAGTATTTT	CASSEHDGTDTQYF
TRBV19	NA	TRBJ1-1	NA	TGTGCCAGTAGTTCCGGGACCCGGAACACTGAAGCTTTCTTT	CASSSGTRNTEAFF
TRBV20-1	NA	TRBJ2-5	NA	TGCAGTGCGACCAAAACTGACAGATCCCAAGAGACCCAGTACTTC	CSATKTDRSQETQYF
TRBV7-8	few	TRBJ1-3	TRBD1	TGTGCCAGCAGCTTAGCCGGCGACAGGGCTTACTCTGGAAACACCATATATTTT	CASSLAGDRAYSGNTIYF
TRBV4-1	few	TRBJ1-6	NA	TGCGCCAGCAGCTTTTGGGACTCACCCCTCCACTTT	CASSFWDSPLHF
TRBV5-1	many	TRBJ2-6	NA	TGCGCCAGCAGGGGGGACTCTGGGGCCAACGTCCTGACTTTC	CASRGDSGANVLTF
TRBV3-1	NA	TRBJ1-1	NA	TGTGCCAGCAGTAACGGGGGTGATACTGAAGCTTTCTTT	CASSNGGDTEAFF
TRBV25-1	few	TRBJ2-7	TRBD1	TGTGCCAGCAGTGAACCCACAGGGGACGAGCAGTACTTC	CASSEPTGDEQYF
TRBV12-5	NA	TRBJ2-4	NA	TGTGCTAGTGGTCTCGACTACCTACACCCAAACATTCAGTACTTC	CASGLDYLHPNIQYF
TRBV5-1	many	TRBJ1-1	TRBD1	TGCGCCAGCAGCCCCTCCGGACAGGAGCTAAACACTGAAGCTTTCTTT	CASSPSGQELNTEAFF
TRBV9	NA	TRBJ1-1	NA	TGTGCCAGCAGCGTAGCTGGGCAAAACACTGAAGCTTTCTTT	CASSVAGQNTEAFF
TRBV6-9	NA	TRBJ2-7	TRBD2	TGTGCCAGCAGTTCCCTCGGACTAGCGGGAGATTACGAGCAGTACTTC	CASSSLGLAGDYEQYF
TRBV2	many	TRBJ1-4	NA	TGTGCCAGCCGTCGTTCCGCATCAACTAATGAAAAACTGTTTTTT	CASRRSASTNEKLFF
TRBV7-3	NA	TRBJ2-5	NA	TGTGCCAGCAGCTTATCGCGCCAAGAGACCCAGTACTTC	CASSLSRQETQYF
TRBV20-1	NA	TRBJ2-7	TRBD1	TGCAGTGCTAGAAGGACAGGGGGCGGGTTCGAGCAGTACTTC	CSARRTGGGFEQYF
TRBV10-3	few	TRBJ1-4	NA	TGTGCCATCAGGGGTTTGGAGGGTGAAAAACTGTTTTTT	CAIRGLEGEKLFF
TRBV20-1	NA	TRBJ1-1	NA	TGCAGTGCTTCCGACTCTCACACTGAAGCTTTCTTT	CSASDSHTEAFF
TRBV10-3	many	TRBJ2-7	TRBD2	TGTGCCATCAGTGAGCCGGGACTAGCTTCCTACGAGCAGTACTTC	CAISEPGLASYEQYF
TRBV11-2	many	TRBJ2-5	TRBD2	TGTGCCAGCAGCTCCACAACGACTAGCGGGAGCTTAAAGACCCAGTACTTC	CASSSTTTSGSLKTQYF
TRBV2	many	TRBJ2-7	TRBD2	TGTGCCAGCACCCCTAGCGGCCTAAACTACGAGCAGTACTTC	CASTPSGLNYEQYF
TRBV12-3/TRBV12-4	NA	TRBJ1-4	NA	TGTGCCAGCAACTCGGACAGCCATAATGAAAAACTGTTTTTT	CASNSDSHNEKLFF
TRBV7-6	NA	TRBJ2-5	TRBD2	TGTGCCAGCACCCCAAGGGAGGGTTGGGAAGAGACCCAGTACTTC	CASTPREGWEETQYF
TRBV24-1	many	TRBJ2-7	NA	TGTGCCACCAGTGCAGCCTCCGACTACGAGCAGTACTTC	CATSAASDYEQYF
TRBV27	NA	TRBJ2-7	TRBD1	TGTGCCAGCAGTGGGAACAGGGGCACTACCTGGGAGCAGTACTTC	CASSGNRGTTWEQYF
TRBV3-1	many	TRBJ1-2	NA	TGTGCCAGCAGCCAAGATGGTGGGGCGAGCTATGGCTACACCTTC	CASSQDGGASYGYTF
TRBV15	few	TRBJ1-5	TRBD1	TGTGCCACCAGCTCGGACAGGGGGCTTGGTCAGCCCCAGCATTTT	CATSSDRGLGQPQHF
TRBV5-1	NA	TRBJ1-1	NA	TGCGCCAGCAGGGGAGGGGGGCCGAACACTGAAGCTTTCTTT	CASRGGGPNTEAFF
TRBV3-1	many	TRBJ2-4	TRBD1	TGTGCCAGCAGCCATGGGACAGGGAAAAACATTCAGTACTTC	CASSHGTGKNIQYF
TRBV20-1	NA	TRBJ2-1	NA	TGCAGTGTCGGGGGTCAGGCCGGACGGGGGAATGAGCAGTTCTTC	CSVGGQAGRGNEQFF
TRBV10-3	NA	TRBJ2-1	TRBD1	TGTGCCATCAGTGAGAGGGGACAGGGATATGAGCAGTTCTTC	CAISERGQGYEQFF
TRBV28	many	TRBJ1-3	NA	TGTGCCAGCAGGCCCGACAGGAACTCTGGAAACACCATATATTTT	CASRPDRNSGNTIYF
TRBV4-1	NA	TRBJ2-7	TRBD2	TGCGCCAGCGGCCCGGACCTTAGCGGGATCTACGAGCAGTACTTC	CASGPDLSGIYEQYF
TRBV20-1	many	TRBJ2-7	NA	TGCAGTGCTAGAGGACGCTACGAGCAGTACTTC	CSARGRYEQYF